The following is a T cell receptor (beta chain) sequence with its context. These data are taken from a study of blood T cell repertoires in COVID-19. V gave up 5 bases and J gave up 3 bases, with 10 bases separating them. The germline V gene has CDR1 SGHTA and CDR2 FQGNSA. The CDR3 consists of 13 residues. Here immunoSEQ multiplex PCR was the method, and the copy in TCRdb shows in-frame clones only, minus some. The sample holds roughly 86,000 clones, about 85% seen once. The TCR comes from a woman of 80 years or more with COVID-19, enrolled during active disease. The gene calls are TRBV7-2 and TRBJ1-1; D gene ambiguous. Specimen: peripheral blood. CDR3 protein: CASSKSRDTEAFF. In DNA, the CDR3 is TGTGCCAGCAGCAAAAGTCGGGACACTGAAGCTTTCTTT.